This T cell receptor (beta chain) stems from a study of control samples from healthy donors and cancer patients. This CDR3 region has 15 residues. Trimming at V came to 10 bases and at J to 2 bases, leaving 10 bases not matched to a gene. Germline V lookup: CDR1 SNHLY, CDR2 FYNNEI. This clone is a singleton in its sample. Profiled with immunoSEQ multiplex PCR; TCRdb holds only in-frame clones, not every one. This table holds 64,000 or so clones, 92% found once. The receptor was isolated from a man in his forties or fifties with colorectal cancer. The V call is TRBV2, the J call TRBJ2-2; 7 bases match TRBD1. Source material: PBMCs. Here the CDR3 DNA reads TGTGCCACTTCCAAGACAGGGACCAACACCGGGGAGCTGTTTTTT. Amino acids: CATSKTGTNTGELFF.